The source of this T cell receptor (beta chain) is a study of chemoradiotherapy in HPV16-positive cancers. Study results and caveats: During treatment, candidate HPV-specific clones and E7-related motifs expanded in tumor.

The repertoire was sequenced with immunoSEQ multiplex PCR; TCRdb's copy has only in-frame clones and lacks some. In the table there are 5,500 to 8,000 clones, less than 90% of which are singletons. V lost 3 bases to trimming and J lost 10 bases; unmatched junction nucleotides: 7. The CDR3 is made up of 16 amino acids. Germline V lookup: CDR1 SGHRS, CDR2 YFSETQ. A remark on this clone: Its antigen is undetermined.

Sampling took place from a patient who underwent chemoradiotherapy. The chain has TRBV5-1 and TRBJ2-1, with 16 bases matching TRBD2. The sequence was obtained from a human donor with HPV-associated anogenital cancer. CDR3 nucleotide sequence: TGCGCCAGCAGCTGGGAGGGACTAGCGGGGGGGAGGGAGCAGTTCTTC. Its protein is CASSWEGLAGGREQFF.